This T cell receptor (beta chain) was captured by sequencing in a study of CD8 T cells in Susac syndrome. Reverse transcription of 0.5 to 1 ug RNA used random hexamers. TCRdb re-called the immunoSEQ multiplex PCR reads through MiXCR, storing one row per CDR3 protein. The repertoire has approximately 200,000 distinct CDR3 sequences, approximately 90% of them found once; the top ten carry about 0.12%. In blood CD8+ and CD4+ T cells, TCR beta underwent sequencing. It was negative isolation that provided the CD8+ and CD4+ T cells, whereas TEMRA cells were enriched by FACS. The sample taken for sequencing was CD8+ T cells from PBMCs. The receptor comes from a human donor with multiple sclerosis.

The DNA of the CDR3 is TGTGCCAGCAGCCAAGCACTAGCGGGAGGGCCCTACAATGAGCAGTTCTTC. Residues: CASSQALAGGPYNEQFF. The J gene is TRBJ2-1, the V gene TRBV14; 13 bases fit TRBD2. V lost 1 base to trimming and J lost 2 bases; unmatched junction nucleotides: 2. The CDR3 is 17 amino acids. The germline CDR1 and CDR2 sequences are SGHDN and FVKESK.